Sequencing of this TCR beta chain was carried out in a study of cytotoxic CD8 clonotypes in ibrutinib-treated CLL (dated by TCRdb to about 2021). About the investigation overall: The cohort was composed of 10 to 11 relapsed/refractory and around 14 treatment-naive patients; IGHV unmutated status was identified in under 18 patients. Partial responses were observed in about 24 patients and complete responses in 2; after a median follow-up of roughly 62 months, remission was maintained in 15 or so patients and progression was observed in about twelve. Response samples were taken after a median of 12 months on treatment, ranging from about 6 to 40 months. On average, each sample had roughly 250,000 productive templates and 96,000 or so productive rearrangements. Of the 86 participants in the trial, approximately 26 had longitudinal samples available. Cryopreserved peripheral blood mononuclear cells were obtained prior to treatment, at the time of response, and at either disease progression or sustained remission. Every sample from remission and from progressive disease was obtained while the patients were still on ibrutinib. Broad study findings and their caveats: Baseline clonality exceeded that of age-matched healthy donors and correlated strongly with circulating CD8+ T-cell counts. Sustained-remission and progressing patients did not have matched sampling times, and lymph node repertoires were not examined. Public clonotypes were found to be uncommon and were observed to contract or remain stable during treatment; the increase in clonality was shown to reflect expansion of private clonotypes at ibrutinib response. Clonality rose at ibrutinib response, remained stable during sustained remission, and dropped back toward baseline at progression.

Turning to this clone: No cognate antigen has been identified for it. No base qualities exist here, and no much larger clone lies one base off it. Other DNA sequences from this sample encode an identical CDR3 as well.

The intended sense of this specimen's time point label: roughly 23 months on ibrutinib. Roughly 1.9 micrograms of genomic DNA were extracted from cryopreserved PBMCs for TCR beta library preparation. Longitudinal blood samples from CLL patients on ibrutinib monotherapy were analyzed using high-throughput TCR beta sequencing. Patients were enrolled in a phase 2 open-label single-center ibrutinib monotherapy trial. A MiSeq instrument was used for deep resolution sequencing, which targeted depths ranging from 1 in 1 million up to 1 in 200,000 T cells, with coverage averaging 10x for each clonotype. The immunoSEQ hsTCRB Kit was used to generate the TCR beta libraries. The authors' analysis ran thus. ImmunoSEQ Data Assistant and ImmunoSEQ Analyzer were used for data analysis, and V, D and J genes were assigned according to IMGT definitions. Clonality was computed as one minus normalized Shannon entropy of productive rearrangement frequencies, ranging from 0 to 1. Public clonotype analysis was restricted to overrepresented clonotypes comprising at least 0.05% of each patient's repertoire. Some 13 age-matched healthy donor repertoires from immuneACCESS were used as controls for clonality. Not all clones reach the TCRdb copy of this immuneACCESS table, which keeps in-frame sequences only. Checked studies attribute under half of the gap to unresolved V genes and leave the rest unexplained. That table gives V, J and clone size, and the DNA gave D and trimming. The sample table shows about 160,000 clones, and 84% are seen once. The top ten constitute about 4.6% of the sample.

This TCR came from a human donor with chronic lymphocytic leukemia. Here the sequenced sample was PBMCs, taken after 24 months of ibrutinib treatment.

The CDR3 loop reads CASSLWGGNQPQHF. The sequenced DNA is TGCGCCAGCAGCTTGTGGGGAGGCAATCAGCCCCAGCATTTT. In this chain, TRBV5-1 is recombined with TRBJ1-5; the D gene cannot be named for sure. V and J are truncated by 1 base and 2 bases respectively, leaving an intervening sequence of 7 bases. The germline V gene yields SGHRS for CDR1 and YFSETQ for CDR2. Inclusive of the bounding cysteine and phenylalanine, the CDR3 is 14 residues long. The only DNA kept is the CDR3, 42 bases in frame from the first base.